These 25 T cell receptor beta chains were sequenced from one sample in a study of shared clonotypes between healthy human individuals. Profiling relied on immunoSEQ multiplex PCR, and the TCRdb table lists in-frame clones only, not all of them. The sample lists approximately 840,000 clones, around 96% occurring once. Cells designated naive CD8 were CD45RO-negative and were positively selected for CCR7, with terminally differentiated effector memory CD45RA+ cells excluded. Sequencing was carried out using naive CD8+ T cells sorted from blood. These receptors were taken from a man younger than 40 in good health.

The chain links TRBV7-3 to TRBJ1-2, with 11 bases identical to TRBD1. The V segment lost 5 bases and the J segment 8 bases; nucleotides outside the gene matches: 13. CDR1 is SGHTA and CDR2 is FQGTGA in the germline V gene. CDR3 length: 16 amino acids. The CDR3, as DNA: TGTGCCAGCAGCGCCTCACCCGGACAGGGGGCTTGGGGCTACACCTTC. This codes for CASSASPGQGAWGYTF.

This clone occurred a few times. The J gene is TRBJ1-2, the V gene TRBV29-1; 9 nucleotides line up with TRBD1. The CDR3 is 14 residues long. Germline V gene data show CDR1 as SQVTM and CDR2 as ANQGSEA. The J segment lost 8 bases and the V segment lost 0 bases, leaving 7 bases of the junction unmatched. CDR3 region: CSVEDGNRGLGYTF. CDR3 nucleotide sequence: TGCAGCGTTGAAGATGGGAACAGGGGGCTCGGCTACACCTTC.

The chain uses TRBV7-2 and TRBJ2-7; TRBD2 agrees at 8 bases. The CDR3 contains 18 residues. CDR1 and CDR2 (germline): SGHTA, FQGNSA. J gave up 6 bases and V 4 bases, and 20 bases lay outside the gene matches. In DNA form, the CDR3 reads TGTGCCAGCAGCTCCGATCTCACTAGCGGTGGGTTCGAGGGCGAGCAGTACTTC. Amino acid sequence: CASSSDLTSGGFEGEQYF. Full variable domain (outside the CDR3, taken from reference TRBV7-2 and TRBJ2-7): GAGVSQSPSNKVTEKGKDVELRCDPISGHTALYWYRQSLGQGLEFLIYFQGNSAPDKSGLPSDRFSAERTGGSVSTLTIQRTQQEDSAVYLCASSSDLTSGGFEGEQYFGPGTRLTVT.

CDR3 sequence reads: CASSPQTGVYTGELFF. CDR3 sequence (DNA): TGTGCCAGCAGCCCTCAGACAGGGGTATACACCGGGGAGCTGTTTTTT. The chain joins TRBV27 to TRBJ2-2; 8 nucleotides match TRBD1. Germline V gives CDR1 MNHEY, CDR2 SMNVEV (reference sequence). This CDR3 has 16 residues. V dropped 6 bases and J dropped 3; count of bases not matched to a gene: 9.

This chain links TRBV7-3 with TRBJ2-1; D remains unclear. From germline, CDR1 is SGHTA and CDR2 FQGTGA. V dropped 1 base and J dropped 4 bases, with 17 bases sitting between them. This CDR3 region has 17 residues. CDR3 amino acids: CASSLNGRSDRYNEQFF. CDR3 coding DNA: TGTGCCAGCAGCTTAAATGGGCGATCGGACCGATACAATGAGCAGTTCTTC. The full variable domain, its missing parts supplied by reference TRBV7-3 and TRBJ2-1, is GAGVSQTPSNKVTEKGKYVELRCDPISGHTALYWYRQSLGQGPEFLIYFQGTGAADDSGLPNDRFFAVRPEGSVSTLKIQRTERGDSAVYLCASSLNGRSDRYNEQFFGPGTRLTVL.

The rearrangement uses TRBV28 and TRBJ2-3; D may be TRBD1 or TRBD2 (5 bases each). V was trimmed by 6 bases and J by 1 base, leaving 8 bases between them. Germline lookup yields CDR1 MDHEN and CDR2 SYDVKM. This CDR3 contains 13 residues. CDR3 DNA sequence: TGTGCCAGCAGCCTGGGGGGCACAGATACGCAGTATTTT. It specifies CASSLGGTDTQYF.

The chain has TRBV7-3 and TRBJ2-1; D tentatively reads TRBD1 or TRBD2 (5 bases each). From germline, CDR1 is SGHTA and CDR2 FQGTGA. V lost 7 bases and J 6 bases, leaving 22 bases between the germline ends. CDR3 size: 16 residues. The CDR3 bases are TGTGCCAGCACCAATCTGGGGCAGGGAGTGGGCAATGAGCAGTTCTTC. This encodes CASTNLGQGVGNEQFF.

The J gene is TRBJ1-1, the V gene TRBV27, with unresolved D. The CDR3 loop spans 14 amino acids. Trimming pared 5 bases from V and 5 bases from J, leaving 15 bases between. CDR1 is MNHEY, CDR2 SMNVEV, per germline (reference sequence). The chain's CDR3 is CASSRLTTGTEAFF. CDR3 coding DNA: TGTGCCAGCAGTCGACTTACAACGGGTACTGAAGCTTTCTTT.

The chain recombines TRBV7-9 with TRBJ1-4; 7 bases fit TRBD1. Per germline, CDR1 SEHNR and CDR2 FQNEAQ (reference sequence). With 1 base clipped from V and 8 bases from J, the junction kept 4 bases outside the gene matches. The CDR3 covers 14 residues. The CDR3 is CASSLEQGSEKLFF. CDR3 bases: TGTGCCAGCAGCTTAGAACAGGGGAGCGAAAAACTGTTTTTT. The full variable domain, rest sourced from reference TRBV7-9 and TRBJ1-4, is DTGVSQNPRHKITKRGQNVTFRCDPISEHNRLYWYRQTLGQGPEFLTYFQNEAQLEKSRLLSDRFSAERPKGSFSTLEIQRTEQGDSAMYLCASSLEQGSEKLFFGSGTQLSVL.

The V and J genes are TRBV5-1 and TRBJ2-2, with D perhaps TRBD1 (6 bases). The CDR3 is made up of 15 amino acids. Deletions cut 4 bases from V and 1 base from J, with 11 bases between. Germline CDR1 is SGHRS and CDR2 is YFSETQ. The CDR3 nucleotides read TGCGCCAGCAGCGGGGTACAGGGGAACACCGGGGAGCTGTTTTTT. It yields the protein CASSGVQGNTGELFF.

The V call is TRBV18, the J call TRBJ2-2, with 8 bases that match TRBD2. After removal of 6 bases from V and 5 bases from J, the junction contained 23 bases not matched to a gene. Germline V gene sequence: CDR1 KGHSH, CDR2 LQKENI. This CDR3 spans 20 amino acids. In DNA, the CDR3 is TGTGCCAGCTCGTCGAAGGGACTAGTAGTAGGAACAGGATGGACCGGGGAGCTGTTTTTT. As protein: CASSSKGLVVGTGWTGELFF.

Comment on this clone: Other nucleotide sequences from this sample produce the same CDR3. The rearrangement uses TRBV28 and TRBJ2-1; tentative D call: TRBD2 (5 bases). Trimming left V 2 bases short and J 0 bases short, with 8 bases between. Germline V gene data show CDR1 as MDHEN and CDR2 as SYDVKM. The CDR3 is made up of 15 amino acids. Here the CDR3 reads CASSLTGSSYNEQFF. CDR3 sequence (DNA): TGTGCCAGCAGTTTAACGGGAAGCTCCTACAATGAGCAGTTCTTC.

The rearrangement uses TRBV29-1 and TRBJ1-1; possible D gene TRBD1, 5 bases. CDR3 length: 13 amino acids. Per the germline V gene, CDR1 is SQVTM and CDR2 is ANQGSEA. The V end was cut by 3 bases, the J end by 5 bases, with 13 bases between. CDR3 nucleotides: TGCAGCGTTGAGGGGGTGGGCGCGACTGAAGCTTTCTTT. Protein sequence: CSVEGVGATEAFF.

V gene TRBV27 combines with J gene TRBJ2-7; 11 nucleotides line up with TRBD2. This CDR3 comprises 16 residues. Germline trimming cut 5 bases from V and 1 base from J; bases unmatched to any gene: 7. Germline V gene data show CDR1 as MNHEY and CDR2 as SMNVEV (reference sequence). CDR3 DNA: TGTGCCAGCAGTCAGACTAGCGGGATGGGGTCCTACGAGCAGTACTTC. It is translated as CASSQTSGMGSYEQYF.

V usage is TRBV29-1 and J usage is TRBJ2-1; TRBD1 agrees at 7 bases. From germline, CDR1 is SQVTM and CDR2 ANQGSEA. J lost 8 bases, V lost 3 bases, and 7 bases had no gene match. This CDR3 spans 13 amino acids. The CDR3 sequence: CSVDWTGFDEQFF. The CDR3 DNA reads TGCAGCGTTGATTGGACAGGTTTCGATGAGCAGTTCTTC.

CDR3 nucleotide sequence: TGTGCCAGCAGCATAGGACTAGCTGCAAACAATGAGCAGTTCTTC. This codes for CASSIGLAANNEQFF. V and J are TRBV7-3 and TRBJ2-1; TRBD2 matches at 8 bases. Germline CDR1 and CDR2: SGHTA and FQGTGA. The trim removed 5 bases at V and 5 bases at J, leaving 8 bases unmatched. This CDR3 has 15 residues.

This chain connects TRBV9 to TRBJ2-1, with TRBD2 matching over 7 bases. Germline V CDR1 and CDR2: SGDLS, YYNGEE. This CDR3 contains 15 residues. J lost 7 bases, V lost 0 bases, and 7 bases had no gene match. The CDR3 DNA sequence: TGTGCCAGCAGCGTAGGTGGGAGGGCCGGGAATGAGCAGTTCTTC. Translated: CASSVGGRAGNEQFF.

This chain links TRBV19 with TRBJ2-7, with D possibly being TRBD1 (5 bases). Between the trimmed V and J ends, which lost 4 bases and 3 bases, there was a span of 10 bases. Germline-derived CDR1 and CDR2 are LNHDA and SQIVND (reference sequence). The CDR3 is 13 residues long. CDR3 sequence: CASSTGHLYEQYF. In DNA, the CDR3 is TGTGCCAGTAGTACCGGACACCTCTACGAGCAGTACTTC.

V and J are TRBV13 and TRBJ2-2, with 11 bases lining up with TRBD1. The CDR3 has 19 residues. Trimming cost V 5 bases and J 5 bases; bases outside gene matches: 16. Germline V gives CDR1 PRHDT, CDR2 FYEKMQ (reference sequence). The CDR3 DNA reads TGTGCCAGCAGCCCCCTAGGGGGGACAGGGGGAAAATATACCGGGGAGCTGTTTTTT. Translated, it gives CASSPLGGTGGKYTGELFF.

The rearrangement joins TRBV9 to TRBJ2-3; unclear D gene. This CDR3 is built from 15 residues. CDR1 and CDR2 from the germline V gene are SGDLS and YYNGEE. The V and J ends lost 2 bases and 0 bases respectively, with 10 bases between them. The CDR3 reads CASSVGRSSTDTQYF. The CDR3 DNA reads as TGTGCCAGCAGCGTCGGTCGTTCTAGCACAGATACGCAGTATTTT.

This chain links TRBV5-6 with TRBJ2-5, with 13 bases aligning to TRBD2. The V and J ends lost 0 bases and 0 bases, in that order; junction bases with no gene match: 8. CDR1 SGHDT and CDR2 YYEEEE come from the germline V gene. The CDR3 is 19 amino acids. CDR3: CASSLAGGTSGKYQETQYF. The DNA of the CDR3 is TGTGCCAGCAGCTTGGCCGGTGGGACTAGCGGGAAGTACCAAGAGACCCAGTACTTC. Full variable domain (outside the CDR3, taken from reference TRBV5-6 and TRBJ2-5): DAGVTQSPTHLIKTRGQQVTLRCSPKSGHDTVSWYQQALGQGPQFIFQYYEEEERQRGNFPDRFSGHQFPNYSSELNVNALLLGDSALYLCASSLAGGTSGKYQETQYFGPGTRLLVL.

The V call is TRBV2, the J call TRBJ2-1; no firm D call. This CDR3 contains 12 residues. Germline V gene data show CDR1 as SNHLY and CDR2 as FYNNEI. V lost 6 bases and J 2 bases, leaving 5 bases between the germline ends. CDR3: CASRPTYNEQFF. CDR3 nucleotides: TGTGCCAGCAGACCCACCTACAATGAGCAGTTCTTC.

The genes are TRBV28 and TRBJ1-5; D is undetermined. V was pared by 4 bases and J by 4 bases, with 14 bases between. CDR3 size: 15 residues. The V gene's germline CDR1 is MDHEN and CDR2 SYDVKM. Here the CDR3 reads CASSSGIGHNQPQHF. The CDR3 DNA is TGTGCCAGCAGTTCCGGGATCGGTCATAATCAGCCCCAGCATTTT.

The chain uses TRBV15 and TRBJ1-5; 10 bases line up with TRBD1. The V and J ends lost 3 bases and 3 bases, in that order; junction bases with no gene match: 2. The CDR3 contains 15 residues. Per germline, CDR1 LNHNV and CDR2 YYDKDF (reference sequence). CDR3 DNA sequence: TGTGCCACCAGCAGTGACAGGGGGCCCAATCAGCCCCAGCATTTT. Protein sequence: CATSSDRGPNQPQHF.

The chain combines TRBV27 with TRBJ2-2; TRBD2 matches 11 bases. The CDR3 is 16 residues long. Looked up from germline, CDR1 is MNHEY and CDR2 is SMNVEV (reference sequence). The J segment lost 3 bases and the V segment lost 6 bases, leaving 6 bases of the junction unmatched. The CDR3 reads CASRSLAGGHTGELFF. The CDR3 DNA reads as TGTGCCAGCAGATCCTTAGCGGGAGGGCACACCGGGGAGCTGTTTTTT.